These 10 T cell receptor beta chains were all obtained from the same sample, sequenced in a study of control samples from healthy donors and cancer patients. TCRdb's copy holds only in-frame clones and misses some; the assay was immunoSEQ multiplex PCR. The repertoire has about 130,000 clones, approximately 94% of them found once; the top ten carry approximately 1.7%. Sequenced material: PBMCs. The receptor set was obtained from a man between 50 and 59 years old with head and neck cancer.

This clone was seen a handful of times. CDR3 nucleotide sequence: TGTGCCAGCTCACAAGTACCTACGGAGAACACTGAAGCTTTCTTT. Amino acid sequence: CASSQVPTENTEAFF. The gene calls are TRBV18 and TRBJ1-1; D gene uncertain. Germline loops: CDR1 KGHSH, CDR2 LQKENI. V dropped 4 bases and J dropped 1 base, with 13 bases sitting between them. The CDR3 contains 15 residues.

This clone was detected once. CDR3: CAWTGGVGYEQYF. The CDR3 DNA sequence: TGTGCCTGGACGGGGGGAGTAGGCTACGAGCAGTACTTC. V gene TRBV30 combines with J gene TRBJ2-7; 7 nucleotides align to TRBD2. Germline V gene data show CDR1 as GTSNPN and CDR2 as SVGIG (reference sequence). Unmatched junction bases numbered 6, after V lost 4 bases and J lost 3 bases. The CDR3 loop spans 13 amino acids.

The CDR3 coding sequence is TGTGCCAGCAGCTTAGCGCCGGGGGGCCTCTCCTACGAGCAGTACTTC. Translation: CASSLAPGGLSYEQYF. The gene calls are TRBV7-2 and TRBJ2-7, with D perhaps TRBD2 (7 bases). Trimming stripped 0 bases from V and 0 bases from J, with 12 bases between. CDR1 is SGHTA, CDR2 FQGNSA, per germline. This CDR3 region has 16 residues.

The J gene is TRBJ2-7, the V gene TRBV10-3; 8 bases match TRBD2. J was trimmed by 0 bases and V by 2 bases; bases with no gene match: 0. Germline CDR1 and CDR2: ENHRY and SYGVKD. The CDR3 has 14 residues. The CDR3 spells CAISETSGSYEQYF. CDR3 sequence (DNA): TGTGCCATCAGTGAGACTAGCGGCTCCTACGAGCAGTACTTC.

This chain uses TRBV19 with TRBJ1-3; D gene unclear. Germline V gives CDR1 LNHDA, CDR2 SQIVND (reference sequence). The V end lost 8 bases, the J end lost 0 bases, and 8 bases lay between the germline ends. The CDR3 sequence is 13 residues long. In DNA form, the CDR3 reads TGTGCCAGTTCGCGCAGCTCTGGAAACACCATATATTTT. Protein product: CASSRSSGNTIYF.

The gene calls are TRBV2 and TRBJ1-4, with D possibly TRBD1 on 5 matching bases. Trimming took off 8 bases at V and 4 bases at J, with 8 bases between the two ends. The CDR3 length is 12 residues. Germline V gene lookup returns CDR1 SNHLY and CDR2 FYNNEI. The CDR3 reads CASARVNEKLFF. CDR3 sequence (DNA): TGTGCCAGCGCCAGGGTTAATGAAAAACTGTTTTTT. Looking up the rest from reference TRBV2 and TRBJ1-4 gives the full variable domain: EPEVTQTPSHQVTQMGQEVILRCVPISNHLYFYWYRQILGQKVEFLVSFYNNEISEKSEIFDDQFSVERPDGSNFTLKIRSTKLEDSAMYFCASARVNEKLFFGSGTQLSVL.

This clone was recorded only once. The chain joins TRBV4-3 to TRBJ1-6, with D possibly matching TRBD1 (6 bases). This CDR3 spans 18 amino acids. Trimming pared 6 bases from V and 0 bases from J, leaving 18 bases between. The germline CDR1 and CDR2 sequences are LGHNA and YSLEER. CDR3 coding DNA: TGCGCCAGCAGTCAGGCTAGGGGGATAAGCTCCTATAATTCACCCCTCCACTTT. It yields the protein CASSQARGISSYNSPLHF.

The chain uses TRBV19 and TRBJ1-6; D not resolved. The CDR3 extends over 14 amino acids. Per germline, CDR1 LNHDA and CDR2 SQIVND (reference sequence). Trimming cost V 3 bases and J 5 bases, with 8 bases left between them. CDR3 in amino acids: CASSINWDNSPLHF. The CDR3 DNA follows: TGTGCCAGTAGTATCAATTGGGATAATTCACCCCTCCACTTT.

The V call is TRBV11-3, the J call TRBJ2-5, with 10 bases identical to TRBD2. Germline loops: CDR1 SGHNT, CDR2 YENEEA. V was pared by 4 bases and J by 5 bases, with 4 bases of the junction left unmatched. There are 14 residues in the CDR3. The CDR3 sequence is CASSSRLAGETQYF. Here the CDR3 DNA reads TGTGCCAGCAGCTCCCGACTAGCGGGTGAGACCCAGTACTTC.

There are a few counts of this clone. The gene calls are TRBV5-1 and TRBJ1-3; 8 positions agree with TRBD1. V lost 0 bases to trimming and J lost 4 bases; unmatched junction nucleotides: 9. Germline-derived CDR1 and CDR2 are SGHRS and YFSETQ. The CDR3 contains 17 residues. As DNA, the CDR3 is TGCGCCAGCAGCTTGGCTCAGGGGGCGAAGACGGGAAACACCATATATTTT. Its translation: CASSLAQGAKTGNTIYF.